This T cell receptor beta chain was captured by sequencing in a study of T cells in Graves' hyperthyroidism and ophthalmopathy. Looking at the study overall: Peripheral blood was acquired at first diagnosis, ahead of any therapy whatsoever. Study outcomes and limitations: In simple terms, a model built on 13 V-J features told ophthalmopathy apart from stable hyperthyroidism.

The CDR3 totals 13 residues. Germline loops: CDR1 KGHSH, CDR2 LQKENI. V dropped 2 bases and J dropped 2 bases, with 7 bases sitting between them. Amplified TCR beta CDR3 regions derived from RNA transcripts. RT-PCR in the first round (using the HTBI primer set) targeted the TCR CDR3. TCRdb reprocessed the multiplex PCR reads with MiXCR, giving one entry per CDR3 protein. The data show about 400,000 distinct CDR3 sequences, with 15% seen just once and 30% to 35% held by the top ten. Any patient presenting with uncontrolled infection, other autoimmune disease, pregnancy or lactation was left out. Fresh peripheral blood, roughly 9.8 ml of it, supplied the PBMCs. Many counts were recorded for this clonotype. Antigen unknown.

Specimen: blood. V and J are TRBV18 and TRBJ2-7; TRBD1 or TRBD2 may be the D gene (5 bases each). This TCR was recovered from a woman under 40 with Graves' hyperthyroidism. The CDR3 loop reads CASSPVGAYEQYF. CDR3 DNA sequence: TGTGCCAGCTCACCAGTGGGGGCCTACGAGCAGTACTTC.